A selection of T cell receptor beta chains follows, all from one sample in a study of blood T cell repertoires in COVID-19. Assay used: immunoSEQ multiplex PCR; TCRdb lists only in-frame clones, some missing. The sample has 26,000 or so clones, approximately 87% seen once. Specimen: peripheral blood. These receptors all stem from a human donor in a cohort sampled during active COVID-19. Each CDR3 is given with its conserved first and last residue. A D gene is named only where the DNA matches it firmly. A clone size is listed for some rows: how often the clone was seen (once, few, many), or a class if it is expanded.

cdr3_nt cdr3_aa j_call v_call clone_size d_call
TGTGCTAGTGGAACCGGGGGACCCAAAGAGACCCAGTACTTC CASGTGGPKETQYF TRBJ2-5 TRBV12-5 . .
TGTGCCAGCAGTTTTACCACGGGAGGAGGCGAGCAGTACTTC CASSFTTGGGEQYF TRBJ2-7 TRBV7-9 . TRBD2
TGTGCCAGCAGACTAGCGGGAGATGGGTTATACGAGCAGTACTTC CASRLAGDGLYEQYF TRBJ2-7 TRBV28 once TRBD2
TGTGCCAGCCGACAGGGCTGGGGGAATACTGAAGCTTTCTTT CASRQGWGNTEAFF TRBJ1-1 TRBV3-1/TRBV3-2 . TRBD1
TGTGCCAGCAGTTTGTCCGGGGGAGCACCCCTCCACTTT CASSLSGGAPLHF TRBJ1-6 TRBV28 . .
TGTGCCAGCAGTTACGGCGACATAATGGAAGCTTTCTTT CASSYGDIMEAFF TRBJ1-1 TRBV6-2/TRBV6-3 . .
TGTGCCACCAGCAGAGGACCAGACGGGGGCTACACCTTC CATSRGPDGGYTF TRBJ1-2 TRBV15 . .
TGTGCCAGCAGAACAAGTCTAGCCGGCAATGAGCAGTTCTTC CASRTSLAGNEQFF TRBJ2-1 TRBV6-5 . .
TGTGCCAGCAGGAGGACAGGTTCGGATGAAAAACTGTTTTTT CASRRTGSDEKLFF TRBJ1-4 TRBV6-5 once TRBD1
TGTGCCAGCAGTACTCCGGGGGGAAGGAACGAGCAGTACTTC CASSTPGGRNEQYF TRBJ2-7 TRBV6-2/TRBV6-3 . TRBD2
TGTGCCAGCCCGGGGTTTTCACCCCTCCACTTT CASPGFSPLHF TRBJ1-6 TRBV11-3 few .
TGTGCCAGCAGCGCCCGGACAGTTTATGGCGGGGAGCTGTTTTTT CASSARTVYGGELFF TRBJ2-2 TRBV7-8 . .
TGTGCCAGCAACCTCCGACAGGCTGGCACAGATACGCAGTATTTT CASNLRQAGTDTQYF TRBJ2-3 TRBV7-8 once .
TGTGCCAGCAGCCGAACTAGCGGGGGCTCCTACGAGCAGTACTTC CASSRTSGGSYEQYF TRBJ2-7 TRBV6-6 . TRBD2
TGTGCCAGCAGCGTAGAGGGAGGCGGATTCAATGAGCAGTTCTTC CASSVEGGGFNEQFF TRBJ2-1 TRBV9 . .
TGCAGCGTTGAGTCCCCGGGACTAGCGGCGGAGCAGTACTTC CSVESPGLAAEQYF TRBJ2-7 TRBV29-1 . TRBD2
TGTGCCAGCAGTCCCGACAGGACAGCGAACAATCAGCCCCAGCATTTT CASSPDRTANNQPQHF TRBJ1-5 TRBV27 . .
TGTGCCAGCAGCGCGCCGGGACAGCCAAATCAGCCCCAGCATTTT CASSAPGQPNQPQHF TRBJ1-5 TRBV5-5 . TRBD1
TGCGCCAGCCGGGCGAACACCGGGGAGCTGTTTTTT CASRANTGELFF TRBJ2-2 TRBV10-2 . .
TGTGCCAGCAGCGTATCAGGGAATTCACCCCTCCACTTT CASSVSGNSPLHF TRBJ1-6 TRBV9 . .
TGTGCCAGCAGGGGAAACAGGGAAGAGAGCAATCAGCCCCAGCATTTT CASRGNREESNQPQHF TRBJ1-5 TRBV2 . .
TGCAGCGTCCTCTCGGGGTGGTTCAATGAGCAGTTCTTC CSVLSGWFNEQFF TRBJ2-1 TRBV29-1 . .
TGTGCCAGCAGTTACTCAGCAGGGGGCGCAAGGTTCACCTTC CASSYSAGGARFTF TRBJ1-2 TRBV6-6 . TRBD1
TGTGCCAGCAGTTCGGGACAGGGGGCCGGTGAAGCTTTCTTT CASSSGQGAGEAFF TRBJ1-1 TRBV28 . TRBD1
TGCGCCAGCAGCTTGGACGCTAGCGGGGGGGAGAGGGAGCAGTACTTC CASSLDASGGEREQYF TRBJ2-7 TRBV5-1 . TRBD2
TGTGCCAGCGGGACTAGCTGGGGCGAGCAGTACTTC CASGTSWGEQYF TRBJ2-7 TRBV27 . TRBD2
TGTGCCAGCTCACCGTCCCAGGGCACCTCTGGAAACACCATATATTTT CASSPSQGTSGNTIYF TRBJ1-3 TRBV18 . .
TGTGCCAGCACCATGGGACAGTATCAGCCCCAGCATTTT CASTMGQYQPQHF TRBJ1-5 TRBV2 . TRBD1
TGTGCCAGCAGTTCAGGGGCTCGACAGCCCCAGCATTTT CASSSGARQPQHF TRBJ1-5 TRBV27 . .
TGCAGCGTTGAAGGCGCGGGCGACAGGGGGCCTGGCTACACCTTC CSVEGAGDRGPGYTF TRBJ1-2 TRBV29-1 . TRBD1
TGTGCTAGTGGCCTCGGACAGGGGACGTACACCGGGGAGCTGTTTTTT CASGLGQGTYTGELFF TRBJ2-2 TRBV12-5 . TRBD1
TGTGCCAGCAGTGAGGGCGGACAGGGTTTTGGAGAGACCCAGTACTTC CASSEGGQGFGETQYF TRBJ2-5 TRBV2 . TRBD1
TGTGCCAGCAGTCCAACAAGCGGGGGGCGGACCAAAAACATTCAGTACTTC CASSPTSGGRTKNIQYF TRBJ2-4 TRBV27 . TRBD2
TGCGCCAGCAGCCAAGGAGCGGGGAGCTACGAGCAGTACTTC CASSQGAGSYEQYF TRBJ2-7 TRBV4-3 . TRBD2
TGTGCCAGCATTTTTGGGGACAGCTATGGCTACACCTTC CASIFGDSYGYTF TRBJ1-2 TRBV2 . TRBD1
TGTGCCAGCAGCCCAGGCGATACGCAGTATTTT CASSPGDTQYF TRBJ2-3 TRBV27 . .
TGTGCCAGCAGCCGACTAGCGGGGGGCCCCGCAGAGACCCAGTACTTC CASSRLAGGPAETQYF TRBJ2-5 TRBV3-1/TRBV3-2 . TRBD2
TGTGCCAGCAGCTTTTGGCTAGCGGGAGATACGCAGTATTTT CASSFWLAGDTQYF TRBJ2-3 TRBV7-2 . TRBD2
TGTGCCAGCAGCCTAGCCTACTCTGGAAACACCATATATTTT CASSLAYSGNTIYF TRBJ1-3 TRBV7-2 . .
TGTGCCAGCAGCCAGTCACAGGGTCAGGGCTACACCTTC CASSQSQGQGYTF TRBJ1-2 TRBV3-1/TRBV3-2 . .
TGCGCCAGCAGTCTGGCGACAGGGAACGAGCAGTACTTC CASSLATGNEQYF TRBJ2-7 TRBV4-1 . TRBD1
TGTGCCAGATCGATCCGGGACAGGGTGTGGAATGAGCAGTTCTTC CARSIRDRVWNEQFF TRBJ2-1 TRBV6-5 . TRBD1
TGTGCCATCAGTGGGACAGCGAACACTGAAGCTTTCTTT CAISGTANTEAFF TRBJ1-1 TRBV10-3 . .
TGTGCCAGCAGTTTTCCCCCCCGAGGCTCTGGAAACACCATATATTTT CASSFPPRGSGNTIYF TRBJ1-3 TRBV6-6 . .
TGTGCCAGCAGCTTAGATTCGTCGGGAGCCTGGGCTTTCTTT CASSLDSSGAWAFF TRBJ1-1 TRBV7-2 once .
TGTGCCAGCAGCCCTAGTCCCGCGGACAATGAGCAGTTCTTC CASSPSPADNEQFF TRBJ2-1 TRBV11-3 . .
TGCGCCAGCAGCCATGGGCATGGGGTAGCGGGGGGCGGGGGCACAGATACGCAGTATTTT CASSHGHGVAGGGGTDTQYF TRBJ2-3 TRBV4-1 . TRBD2
TGTGCCAGCACCTACAGGGAACGCTACGAGCAGTACTTC CASTYRERYEQYF TRBJ2-7 TRBV6-5 . .
TGTGCCAGCTCACCAGCCAGGGTCGGGGCCAACGTCCTGACTTTC CASSPARVGANVLTF TRBJ2-6 TRBV18 . .
TGTGCCAGCAGTGGAGGACTAGTGGTAGATACGCAGTATTTT CASSGGLVVDTQYF TRBJ2-3 TRBV2 . TRBD2
TGTGCCAGCTCACCCGGACAGGGCGGAGATACGCAGTATTTT CASSPGQGGDTQYF TRBJ2-3 TRBV18 . TRBD1
TGTGCCAGCAGTGAGAGCGGGACGACCACAGATACGCAGTATTTT CASSESGTTTDTQYF TRBJ2-3 TRBV2 . TRBD2
TGCGCCAGCAGCTCAGGGGGCGCGGGTCAGCCCCAGCATTTT CASSSGGAGQPQHF TRBJ1-5 TRBV5-1 . TRBD1